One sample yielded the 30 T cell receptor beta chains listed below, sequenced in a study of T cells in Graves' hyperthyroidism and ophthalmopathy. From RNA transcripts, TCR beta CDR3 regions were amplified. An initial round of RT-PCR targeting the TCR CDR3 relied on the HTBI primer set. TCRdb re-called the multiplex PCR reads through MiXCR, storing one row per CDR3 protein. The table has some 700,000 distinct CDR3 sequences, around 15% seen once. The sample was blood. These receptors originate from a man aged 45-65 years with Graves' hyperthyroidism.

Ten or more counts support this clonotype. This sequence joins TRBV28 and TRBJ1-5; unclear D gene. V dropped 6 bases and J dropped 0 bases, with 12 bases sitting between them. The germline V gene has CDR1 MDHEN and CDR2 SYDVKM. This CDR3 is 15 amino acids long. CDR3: CASSSLRNSNQPQHF. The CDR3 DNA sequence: TGTGCCAGCAGCTCCCTTAGGAATAGCAATCAGCCCCAGCATTTT. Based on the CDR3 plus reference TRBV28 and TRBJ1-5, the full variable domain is DVKVTQSSRYLVKRTGEKVFLECVQDMDHENMFWYRQDPGLGLRLIYFSYDVKMKEKGDIPEGYSVSREKKERFSLILESASTNQTSMYLCASSSLRNSNQPQHFGDGTRLSIL.

This chain's CDR3 is CASSLDPGYTDTQYF. The DNA of the CDR3 is TGTGCCAGCAGCTTGGATCCGGGTTACACAGATACGCAGTATTTT. The gene calls are TRBV5-6 and TRBJ2-3; no clear D. The V end was cut by 0 bases, the J end by 2 bases, with 10 bases between. The CDR3 has 15 residues. Germline lookup yields CDR1 SGHDT and CDR2 YYEEEE.

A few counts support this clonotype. This CDR3 reads CASSESDRAYEQYF. CDR3 coding DNA: TGCGCCAGCAGTGAGTCAGACAGAGCCTACGAGCAGTACTTC. The chain joins TRBV10-1 to TRBJ2-7; D perhaps matches TRBD1 (5 bases). Per the germline V gene, CDR1 is WNHNN and CDR2 is SYGVQD (reference sequence). V shed 0 bases and J shed 2 bases, with 8 bases lying between them. The CDR3 is 14 amino acids.

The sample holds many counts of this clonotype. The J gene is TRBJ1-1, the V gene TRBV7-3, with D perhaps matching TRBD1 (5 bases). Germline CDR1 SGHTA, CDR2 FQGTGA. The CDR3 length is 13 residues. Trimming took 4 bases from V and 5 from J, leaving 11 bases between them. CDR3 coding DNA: TGTGCCAGCAGCTCCAGGGAAGGGACTGAAGCTTTCTTT. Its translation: CASSSREGTEAFF.

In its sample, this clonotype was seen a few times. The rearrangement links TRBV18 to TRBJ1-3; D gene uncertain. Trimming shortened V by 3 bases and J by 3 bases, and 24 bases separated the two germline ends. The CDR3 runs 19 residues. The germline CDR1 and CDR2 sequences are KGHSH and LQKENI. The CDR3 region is CASSPRLIEGYADGNTIYF. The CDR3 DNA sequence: TGTGCCAGCTCACCTCGGCTTATTGAGGGCTATGCCGATGGAAACACCATATATTTT.

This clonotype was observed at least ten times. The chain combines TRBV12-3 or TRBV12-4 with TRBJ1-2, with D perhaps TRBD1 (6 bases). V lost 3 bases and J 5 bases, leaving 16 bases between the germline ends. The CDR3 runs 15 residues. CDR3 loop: CASSFLLDSIYGYTF. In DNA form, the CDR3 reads TGTGCCAGCAGTTTCTTATTGGACAGCATTTATGGCTACACCTTC.

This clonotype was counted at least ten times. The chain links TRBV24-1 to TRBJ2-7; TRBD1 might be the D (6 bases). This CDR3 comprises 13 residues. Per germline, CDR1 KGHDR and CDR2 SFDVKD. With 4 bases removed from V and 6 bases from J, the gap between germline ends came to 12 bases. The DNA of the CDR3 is TGTGCCACCAGTGAGCTAACAGGGCGCGAGCAGTACTTC. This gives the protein CATSELTGREQYF.

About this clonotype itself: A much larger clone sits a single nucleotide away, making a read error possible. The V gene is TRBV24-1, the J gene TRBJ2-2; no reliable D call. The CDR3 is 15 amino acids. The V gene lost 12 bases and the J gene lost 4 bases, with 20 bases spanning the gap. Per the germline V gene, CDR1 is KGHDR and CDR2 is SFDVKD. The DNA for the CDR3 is TGTGCCGCCCCCCGGCCGGGCGTCGGCACCGGGGAGCTGTTTTTT. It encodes CAAPRPGVGTGELFF.

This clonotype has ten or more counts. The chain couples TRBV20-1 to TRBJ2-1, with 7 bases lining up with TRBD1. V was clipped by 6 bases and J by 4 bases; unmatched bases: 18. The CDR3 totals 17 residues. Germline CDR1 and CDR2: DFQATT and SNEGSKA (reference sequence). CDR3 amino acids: CSAPGGQGESEYNEQFF. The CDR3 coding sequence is TGCAGTGCCCCAGGCGGGCAGGGGGAAAGTGAGTACAATGAGCAGTTCTTC.

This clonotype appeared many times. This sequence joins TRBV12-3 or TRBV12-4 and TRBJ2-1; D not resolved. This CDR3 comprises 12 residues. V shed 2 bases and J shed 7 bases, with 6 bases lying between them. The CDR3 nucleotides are TGTGCCAGCAGTTTAAACCTAAATGAGCAGTTCTTC. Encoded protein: CASSLNLNEQFF.

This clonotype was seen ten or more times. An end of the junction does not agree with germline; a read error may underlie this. CDR3 DNA: TGTGCCAGCAGCCTAGGATCCGAGCAGTACTTC. Its translation: CASSLGSEQYF. This chain connects TRBV13 to TRBJ2-7; D is uncertain. The CDR3 runs 11 residues. The germline CDR1 and CDR2 sequences are PRHDT and FYEKMQ (reference sequence).

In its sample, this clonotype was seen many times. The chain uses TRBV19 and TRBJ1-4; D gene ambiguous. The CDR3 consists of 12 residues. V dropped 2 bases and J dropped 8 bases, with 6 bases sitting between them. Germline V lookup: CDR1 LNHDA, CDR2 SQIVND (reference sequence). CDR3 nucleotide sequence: TGTGCCAGTAGTATATTCGGGGAAAAACTGTTTTTT. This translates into CASSIFGEKLFF.

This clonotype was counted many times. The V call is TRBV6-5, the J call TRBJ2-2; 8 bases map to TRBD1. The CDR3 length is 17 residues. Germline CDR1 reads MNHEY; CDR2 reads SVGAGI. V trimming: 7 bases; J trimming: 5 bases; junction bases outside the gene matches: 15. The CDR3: CASNPRQGRYRTGELFF. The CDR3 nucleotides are TGTGCCAGCAACCCCCGACAGGGGCGGTACAGGACCGGGGAGCTGTTTTTT.

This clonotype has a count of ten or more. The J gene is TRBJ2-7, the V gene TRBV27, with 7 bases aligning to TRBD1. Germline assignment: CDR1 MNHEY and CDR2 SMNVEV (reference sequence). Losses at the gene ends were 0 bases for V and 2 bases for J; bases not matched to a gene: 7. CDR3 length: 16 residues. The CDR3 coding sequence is TGTGCCAGCAGTTTATCTACAGGGGACACGGCCTACGAGCAGTACTTC. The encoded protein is CASSLSTGDTAYEQYF.

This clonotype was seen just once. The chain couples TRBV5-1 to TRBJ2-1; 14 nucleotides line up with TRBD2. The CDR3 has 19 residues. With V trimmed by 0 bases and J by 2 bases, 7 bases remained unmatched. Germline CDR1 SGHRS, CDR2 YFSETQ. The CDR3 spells CASSLAGTSGSFAYNEQFF. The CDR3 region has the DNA TGCGCCAGCAGCTTGGCCGGGACTAGCGGGAGTTTTGCCTACAATGAGCAGTTCTTC. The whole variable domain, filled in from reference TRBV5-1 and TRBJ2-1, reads KAGVTQTPRYLIKTRGQQVTLSCSPISGHRSVSWYQQTPGQGLQFLFEYFSETQRNKGNFPGRFSGRQFSNSRSEMNVSTLELGDSALYLCASSLAGTSGSFAYNEQFFGPGTRLTVL.

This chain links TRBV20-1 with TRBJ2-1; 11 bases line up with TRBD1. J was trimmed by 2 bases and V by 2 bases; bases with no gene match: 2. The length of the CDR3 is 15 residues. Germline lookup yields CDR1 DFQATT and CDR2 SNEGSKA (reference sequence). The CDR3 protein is CSARSGQGAYNEQFF. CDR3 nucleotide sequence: TGCAGTGCTAGATCGGGACAGGGGGCCTACAATGAGCAGTTCTTC.

CDR3 nucleotide sequence: TGTGCCAGCAGTTTCGCTAGCGGGAGGGTCCGGGGGACCCAGTACTTC. Translated, it gives CASSFASGRVRGTQYF. The gene calls are TRBV28 and TRBJ2-5; 12 bases map to TRBD2. V lost 3 bases and J lost 7; bases outside the gene matches: 9. The CDR3 sequence is 16 residues long. The germline gives CDR1 MDHEN, CDR2 SYDVKM.

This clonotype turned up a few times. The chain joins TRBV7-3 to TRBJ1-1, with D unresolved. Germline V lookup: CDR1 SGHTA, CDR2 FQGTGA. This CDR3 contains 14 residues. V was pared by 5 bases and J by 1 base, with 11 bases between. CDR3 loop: CASSEYGENTEAFF. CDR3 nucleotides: TGTGCCAGCAGCGAATACGGGGAGAACACTGAAGCTTTCTTT.

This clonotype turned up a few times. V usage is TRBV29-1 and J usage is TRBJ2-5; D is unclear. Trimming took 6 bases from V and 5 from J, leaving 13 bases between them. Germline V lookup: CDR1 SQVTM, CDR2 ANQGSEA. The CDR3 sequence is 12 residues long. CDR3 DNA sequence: TGCAGCGTGGATGAGTCCGGGGAGACCCAGTACTTC. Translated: CSVDESGETQYF. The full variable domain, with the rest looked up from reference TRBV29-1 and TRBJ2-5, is SAVISQKPSRDICQRGTSLTIQCQVDSQVTMMFWYRQQPGQSLTLIATANQGSEATYESGFVIDKFPISRPNLTFSTLTVSNMSPEDSSIYLCSVDESGETQYFGPGTRLLVL.

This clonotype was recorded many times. DNA for the CDR3: TGTGCCAGCACCCTAGCGGGAAACTACGAGCAGTACTTC. This codes for CASTLAGNYEQYF. This chain connects TRBV28 to TRBJ2-7, with TRBD2 identical over 9 bases. With V trimmed by 7 bases and J by 3 bases, 4 bases remained unmatched. The CDR3 contains 13 residues. Looked up from germline, CDR1 is MDHEN and CDR2 is SYDVKM.

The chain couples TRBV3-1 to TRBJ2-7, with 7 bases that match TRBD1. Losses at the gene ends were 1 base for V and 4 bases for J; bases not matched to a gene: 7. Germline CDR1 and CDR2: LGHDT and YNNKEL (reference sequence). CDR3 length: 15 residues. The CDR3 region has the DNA TGTGCCAGCAGCCAAGGAGGGGGCGCCTTATACGAGCAGTACTTC. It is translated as CASSQGGGALYEQYF.

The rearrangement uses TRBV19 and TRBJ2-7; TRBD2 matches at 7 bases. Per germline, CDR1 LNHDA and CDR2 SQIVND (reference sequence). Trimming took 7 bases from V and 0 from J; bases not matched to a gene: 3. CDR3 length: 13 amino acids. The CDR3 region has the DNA TGTGCCAGTAAGGGCGGGAGCTCCTACGAGCAGTACTTC. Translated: CASKGGSSYEQYF.

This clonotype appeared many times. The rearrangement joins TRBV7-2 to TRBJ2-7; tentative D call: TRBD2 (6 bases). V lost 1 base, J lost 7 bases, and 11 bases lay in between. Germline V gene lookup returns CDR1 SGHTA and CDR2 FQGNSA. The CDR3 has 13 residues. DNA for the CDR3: TGTGCCAGCAGCTTAGTTCGGAGGGATGAGCAGTACTTC. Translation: CASSLVRRDEQYF.

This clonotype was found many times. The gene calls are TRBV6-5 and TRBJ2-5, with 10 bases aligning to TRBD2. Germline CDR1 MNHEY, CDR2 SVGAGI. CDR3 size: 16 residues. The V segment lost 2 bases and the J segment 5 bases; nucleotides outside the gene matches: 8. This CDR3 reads CASSYGSSGRPETQYF. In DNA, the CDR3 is TGTGCCAGCAGTTACGGGTCTAGCGGGAGACCCGAGACCCAGTACTTC.

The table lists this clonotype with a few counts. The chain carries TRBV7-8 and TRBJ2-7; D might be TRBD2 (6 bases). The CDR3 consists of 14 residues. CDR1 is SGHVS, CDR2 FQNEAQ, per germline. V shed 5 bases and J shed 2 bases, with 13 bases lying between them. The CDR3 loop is CASSPMAGPYEQYF. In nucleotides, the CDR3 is TGTGCCAGCAGCCCTATGGCGGGACCCTACGAGCAGTACTTC.

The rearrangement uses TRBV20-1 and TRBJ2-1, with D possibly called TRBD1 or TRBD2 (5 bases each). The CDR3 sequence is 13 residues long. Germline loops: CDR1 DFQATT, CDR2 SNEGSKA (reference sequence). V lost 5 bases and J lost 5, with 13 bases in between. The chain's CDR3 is CSAAAPGHNEQFF. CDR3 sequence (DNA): TGCAGTGCTGCTGCGCCGGGGCACAATGAGCAGTTCTTC.

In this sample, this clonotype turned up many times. CDR3 coding DNA: TGTGCCAGCAGGGCGGGACAGGTGATTAATTCACCCCTCCACTTT. Translation gives CASRAGQVINSPLHF. The V and J genes are TRBV28 and TRBJ1-6; 8 bases align to TRBD1. The CDR3 covers 15 residues. The V gene end was trimmed by 6 bases and the J gene end by 6 bases; junction bases not matched to a gene: 7. Germline loops: CDR1 MDHEN, CDR2 SYDVKM.

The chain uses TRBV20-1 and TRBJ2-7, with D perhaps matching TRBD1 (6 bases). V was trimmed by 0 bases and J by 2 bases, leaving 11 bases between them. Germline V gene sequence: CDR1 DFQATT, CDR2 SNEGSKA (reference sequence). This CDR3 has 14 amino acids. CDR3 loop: CSARDRTAAYEQYF. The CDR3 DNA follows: TGCAGTGCTAGAGATAGGACAGCAGCCTACGAGCAGTACTTC.

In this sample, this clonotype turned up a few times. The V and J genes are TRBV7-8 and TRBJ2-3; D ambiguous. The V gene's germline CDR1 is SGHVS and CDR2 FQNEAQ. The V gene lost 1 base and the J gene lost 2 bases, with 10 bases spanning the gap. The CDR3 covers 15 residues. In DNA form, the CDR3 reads TGTGCCAGCAGCTTAGTCGGCGGATTCACAGATACGCAGTATTTT. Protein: CASSLVGGFTDTQYF.

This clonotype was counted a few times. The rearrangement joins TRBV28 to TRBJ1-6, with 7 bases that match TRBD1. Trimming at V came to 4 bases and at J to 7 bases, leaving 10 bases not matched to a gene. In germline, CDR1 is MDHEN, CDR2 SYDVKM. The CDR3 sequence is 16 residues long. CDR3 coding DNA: TGTGCCAGCAGTTCAGGACAGGACCCCCTCAATTCACCCCTCCACTTT. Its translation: CASSSGQDPLNSPLHF. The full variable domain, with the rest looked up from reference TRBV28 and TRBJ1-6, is DVKVTQSSRYLVKRTGEKVFLECVQDMDHENMFWYRQDPGLGLRLIYFSYDVKMKEKGDIPEGYSVSREKKERFSLILESASTNQTSMYLCASSSGQDPLNSPLHFGNGTRLTVT.